The rows below give T cell receptor beta chains drawn from one sample of a study of T-cell reconstitution after alpha-beta-depleted transplantation in children. MiXCR, run by TCRdb on the PCR reads, gives a single entry per CDR3 protein. The sample has 350,000 to 400,000 distinct CDR3 sequences; 13% are singletons. Sequencing was performed on PBMCs, taken from the stem cell graft. The receptors were gathered from a human donor who donated a stem cell graft to a child with Fanconi anemia. The CDR3 runs from the conserved cysteine through the conserved F or W. A D gene is named only where the DNA matches it firmly. Clone size is given for some rows only: seen once, a few or many times, or a class if the clone is expanded.

CDR3 DNA,CDR3 protein,clone size,V gene,J gene,D gene
TGTGCCAGCAGTTTCCCACAGGACCAACCGCGGCAGTACTTC,CASSFPQDQPRQYF,-,TRBV28,TRBJ2-7,-
TGCGCCAGCAGCCGCGAGAGGCAGGGCCAGGGTGGCTACACCTTC,CASSRERQGQGGYTF,many,TRBV4-3,TRBJ1-2,-
TGTGCCAGTAGTAAAGGGGACACAGATACGCAGTATTTT,CASSKGDTDTQYF,few,TRBV19,TRBJ2-3,-
TGTGCCAGCAGTCCTCGTGGGGGGACCAATGGCTACACCTTC,CASSPRGGTNGYTF,few,TRBV27,TRBJ1-2,-
TGTGCCAGCTACTATGAACCGCAGATGAACACTGAAGCTTTCTTT,CASYYEPQMNTEAFF,many,TRBV7-2,TRBJ1-1,-
TGTGCCAGCAGCTTCGAGGGGTTATACACTGAAGCTTTCTTT,CASSFEGLYTEAFF,few,TRBV7-2,TRBJ1-1,-
TGCAGCGCTAGTGGACAGGGGTCCTACGAGCAGTACTTC,CSASGQGSYEQYF,few,TRBV29-1,TRBJ2-7,TRBD1
TGCGCCAGCAGTCGTGCGGGGGAGTCGAATGAGCAGTTCTTC,CASSRAGESNEQFF,many,TRBV5-1,TRBJ2-1,TRBD2
TGTGCCAGCTCACCAAGGTCTAGCGGGGTTGCAGATACGCAGTATTTT,CASSPRSSGVADTQYF,few,TRBV18,TRBJ2-3,TRBD2
TGTGCCAGCAGCCTGTCGGCGGGGCCGTGGGGGGAGCAGTTCTTC,CASSLSAGPWGEQFF,-,TRBV3-1,TRBJ2-1,-
TGCAGCGCCAAGGGGACAGCGAACACCGGGGAGCTGTTTTTT,CSAKGTANTGELFF,few,TRBV29-1,TRBJ2-2,TRBD1
TGTGCCAGCAGCCATTTCGGGACTAGCGGGGGATGGGGGGGCTCGGATACGCAGTATTTT,CASSHFGTSGGWGGSDTQYF,-,TRBV3-1,TRBJ2-3,TRBD2
TGCGCCAGCAGCTCTGCTCCGGGACAGGGAACTTCACCCCTCCACTTT,CASSSAPGQGTSPLHF,few,TRBV5-1,TRBJ1-6,TRBD1
TGTGCCAGCAGCCCGTCTAGAACGGGGGGGCCAGGAGATACGCAGTATTTT,CASSPSRTGGPGDTQYF,-,TRBV4-2,TRBJ2-3,TRBD2
TGTGCCAGCACCAATCCCCGGGGGGCTGATACGCAGTATTTT,CASTNPRGADTQYF,few,TRBV7-9,TRBJ2-3,-
TGTGCCAGCAGGGTACAGGGAGGGGGCACCGGGGAGCTGTTTTTT,CASRVQGGGTGELFF,-,TRBV7-3,TRBJ2-2,-
TGTGCCAGCAGGGACAGGTTCGAGCTGTTTTTT,CASRDRFELFF,-,TRBV12-3/TRBV12-4,TRBJ2-2,TRBD1
TGTGCCACCAGCAGAGAGAGGGAAAAACTGTTTTTT,CATSREREKLFF,few,TRBV15,TRBJ1-4,-
TGTGCCAGCAGCGTAGGGTGGGCAGGGTCGGACGGCTACACCTTC,CASSVGWAGSDGYTF,-,TRBV9,TRBJ1-2,-
TGTGCCAGCAGTTACGGGGGAGCGGGGGTCTACAATGAGCAGTTCTTC,CASSYGGAGVYNEQFF,-,TRBV6-5,TRBJ2-1,TRBD2
TGTGCCAGCAGTGGAAGGGGCGCAGGCTACGAGCAGTACTTC,CASSGRGAGYEQYF,few,TRBV25-1,TRBJ2-7,-
TGTGACAGCAGTTTATTAGGGGGCACAGGCACAGATACGCAGTATTTT,CDSSLLGGTGTDTQYF,-,TRBV28,TRBJ2-3,TRBD1
TGCGCCAGCAGCTTATCAGGGGCGACACCGGCCCTCCACTTT,CASSLSGATPALHF,few,TRBV5-1,TRBJ1-6,-
TGCGCCAGCAGCCTGGACAGGACGGAAGATACGCAGTATTTT,CASSLDRTEDTQYF,-,TRBV5-1,TRBJ2-3,TRBD1
TGCGCCAGCAGCACGACTAGCCGAACCTACAATGAGCAGTTCTTC,CASSTTSRTYNEQFF,few,TRBV5-1,TRBJ2-1,TRBD2
TGTGCCAGCAGTTTGGGACAGGCAAGCGGCGAGCAGTACTTC,CASSLGQASGEQYF,many,TRBV6-2/TRBV6-3,TRBJ2-7,TRBD1
TGCGCCAGCAGCTTACAAGGGGAGCTGTTTTTT,CASSLQGELFF,-,TRBV5-1,TRBJ2-2,-
TGTGCCAGCAGCCTTAATTCGGGACAGGGGCTGCAGACCCAGTACTTC,CASSLNSGQGLQTQYF,few,TRBV11-2,TRBJ2-5,TRBD1
TGTGCCAGCAGCTTAGTTGGGGGAGGGTTGACCTACAATGAGCAGTTCTTC,CASSLVGGGLTYNEQFF,few,TRBV7-8,TRBJ2-1,TRBD2
TGTGCCAGCAGTTTAGGTCCGTGGAACTCTGGAAACACCATATATTTT,CASSLGPWNSGNTIYF,few,TRBV28,TRBJ1-3,-
TGCAGCGTATGGGACAGCTCCTACGAGCAGTACTTC,CSVWDSSYEQYF,many,TRBV29-1,TRBJ2-7,TRBD1
TGTGCCAGCAGATGGGAGACCCGGGAACCTGCCAACGTCCTGACTTTC,CASRWETREPANVLTF,-,TRBV13,TRBJ2-6,-
TGCGCCAGCTCAGGGTGGAGAGGCTCTGGGGCCAACGTCCTGACTTTC,CASSGWRGSGANVLTF,few,TRBV10-2,TRBJ2-6,-
TGTGCCAGTAGTATAACAGCTCGTGATTCACCCCTCCACTTT,CASSITARDSPLHF,many,TRBV19,TRBJ1-6,-
TGTGCCAGCAGTTTTAGACAGGCTTACAATCAGCCCCAGCATTTT,CASSFRQAYNQPQHF,once,TRBV28,TRBJ1-5,-
TGTGCCAGCAGCTTAGATGACATTCAGTACTTC,CASSLDDIQYF,many,TRBV7-9,TRBJ2-4,-
TGCAGCGTTGGGCAGGGAGACACTGAAGCTTTCTTT,CSVGQGDTEAFF,few,TRBV29-1,TRBJ1-1,-
TGTGCCAGCAGTTTATTGGGGGGAGGAGAAAATGGCTACACCTTC,CASSLLGGGENGYTF,few,TRBV27,TRBJ1-2,-
TGTGCCAGCAGCCAGGGACAGGGGATAGGGCCCCAGCATTTT,CASSQGQGIGPQHF,few,TRBV12-3/TRBV12-4,TRBJ1-5,TRBD1
TGTGCCAGCAGTACCGGGACATTAGATCAGCCCCAGCATTTT,CASSTGTLDQPQHF,many,TRBV12-3/TRBV12-4,TRBJ1-5,-
TGTGCCAGCAGCTTACTCGGCCTCCCTCCAAGTGGCTTC,CASSLLGLPPSGF,many,TRBV7-2,TRBJ2-5,-
TGTGCCAGCAATGGCGGGGCTAGCCGCGTTGGGGAGCAGTTCTTC,CASNGGASRVGEQFF,-,TRBV11-2,TRBJ2-1,-
TGTGCCAGCAGCACAGGGCCTGAAGAGACCCAGTACTTC,CASSTGPEETQYF,-,TRBV11-1,TRBJ2-5,-
TGCGCCAGCAGCTCCGGACTGACAGACAATGAGCAGTTCTTC,CASSSGLTDNEQFF,many,TRBV5-1,TRBJ2-1,-
TGTGCCAGTTCGGACAACTCTGGAAACACCATATATTTT,CASSDNSGNTIYF,-,TRBV6-2/TRBV6-3,TRBJ1-3,-
TGTGCCACCAGTGACTCGGATACGCAGTATTTT,CATSDSDTQYF,few,TRBV24-1,TRBJ2-3,-
TGTGCCATCAGTGTTCAGGGTGGCACAGATACGCAGTATTTT,CAISVQGGTDTQYF,-,TRBV10-3,TRBJ2-3,-
TGTGCCAGTGCAGGGTTTGGCCCCCAGGATGAGCAGTTCTTC,CASAGFGPQDEQFF,once,TRBV19,TRBJ2-1,-
TGTGCCAGCAGCCCCCCTTGGCAGGCGGGTCGGGGGGACCAGTACTTC,CASSPPWQAGRGDQYF,few,TRBV11-2,TRBJ2-5,TRBD2
TGCAGTGCTAGCAGCGGCCCCTTCTACTATGGCTACACCTTC,CSASSGPFYYGYTF,-,TRBV20-1,TRBJ1-2,-
TGCGCCAGCAGCTTGGCGTCAGGTCGTGGCTACACCTTC,CASSLASGRGYTF,few,TRBV5-1,TRBJ1-2,-